The source of this T cell receptor (beta chain) is a study of blood T cell repertoires in COVID-19. Whole-study context: Donors in the United States, Italy and Spain gave samples during acute or convalescent COVID-19.

This clone was picked up one time. The assay was immunoSEQ multiplex PCR, and TCRdb's table has in-frame clones only and misses some. The sample holds under 300,000 clones, 70% to 85% seen once. Looked up from germline, CDR1 is SGHRS and CDR2 is YFSETQ. V was clipped by 4 bases and J by 1 base, with 7 bases between them. The CDR3 runs to 13 residues. The sequenced sample was peripheral blood. This TCR came from a woman between 35 and 50 years old with active or convalescent COVID-19. The rearrangement uses TRBV5-1 and TRBJ2-3; D is perhaps TRBD1 (5 bases). Here the CDR3 reads CASSQGGTDTQYF. The DNA of the CDR3 is TGCGCCAGCAGCCAGGGTGGCACAGATACGCAGTATTTT.